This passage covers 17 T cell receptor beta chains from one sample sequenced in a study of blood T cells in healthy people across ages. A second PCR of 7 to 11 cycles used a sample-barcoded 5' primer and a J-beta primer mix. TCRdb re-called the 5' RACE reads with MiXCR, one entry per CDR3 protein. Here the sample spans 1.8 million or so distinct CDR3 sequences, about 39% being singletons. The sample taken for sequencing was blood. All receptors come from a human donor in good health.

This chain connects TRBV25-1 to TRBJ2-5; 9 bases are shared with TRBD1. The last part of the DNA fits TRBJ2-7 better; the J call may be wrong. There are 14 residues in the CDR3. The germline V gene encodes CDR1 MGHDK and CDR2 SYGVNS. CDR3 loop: CASSDAQGANEQYF. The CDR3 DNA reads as TGTGCCAGCAGTGATGCACAGGGGGCAAACGAGCAGTACTTC.

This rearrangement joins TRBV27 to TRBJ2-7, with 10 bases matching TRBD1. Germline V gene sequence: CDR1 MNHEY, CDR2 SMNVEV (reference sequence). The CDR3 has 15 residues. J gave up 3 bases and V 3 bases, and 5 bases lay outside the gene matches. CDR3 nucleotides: TGTGCCAGCAGTTTCCGGGACAGGGGATGCTACGAGCAGTACTTC. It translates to CASSFRDRGCYEQYF.

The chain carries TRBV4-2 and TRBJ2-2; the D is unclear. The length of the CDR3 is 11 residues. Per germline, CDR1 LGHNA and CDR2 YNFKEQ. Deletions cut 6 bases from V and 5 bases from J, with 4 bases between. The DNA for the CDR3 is TGTGCCAGCAGGCAGACCGGGGAGCTGTTTTTT. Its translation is CASRQTGELFF.

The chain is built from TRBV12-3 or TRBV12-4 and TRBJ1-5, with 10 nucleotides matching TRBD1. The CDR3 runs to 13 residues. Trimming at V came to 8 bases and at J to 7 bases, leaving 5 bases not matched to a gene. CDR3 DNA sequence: TGTGCCAGCGCGGGGACAGGGGACCAGCCCCAGCATTTT. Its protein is CASAGTGDQPQHF.

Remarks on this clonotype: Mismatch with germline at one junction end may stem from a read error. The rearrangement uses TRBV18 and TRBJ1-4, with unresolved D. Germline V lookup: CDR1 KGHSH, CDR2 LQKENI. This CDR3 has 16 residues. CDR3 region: CASSPGRVGLDERLFF. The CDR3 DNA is TGTGCCAGCTCACCCGGTCGTGTGGGGTTGGATGAAAGACTGTTTTTT.

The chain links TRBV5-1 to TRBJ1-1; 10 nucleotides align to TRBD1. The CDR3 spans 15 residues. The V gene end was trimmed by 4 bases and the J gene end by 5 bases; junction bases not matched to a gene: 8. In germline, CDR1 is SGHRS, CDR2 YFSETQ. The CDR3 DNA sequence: TGCGCCAGCAGCGGGGGGACAGGGGAGGTGACTGAAGCTTTCTTT. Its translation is CASSGGTGEVTEAFF.

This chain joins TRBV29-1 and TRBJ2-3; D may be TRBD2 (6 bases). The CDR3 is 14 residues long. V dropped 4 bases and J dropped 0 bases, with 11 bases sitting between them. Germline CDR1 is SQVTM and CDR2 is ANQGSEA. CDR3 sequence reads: CSVARGPSTDTQYF. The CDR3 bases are TGCAGCGTTGCGCGGGGACCCAGCACAGATACGCAGTATTTT.

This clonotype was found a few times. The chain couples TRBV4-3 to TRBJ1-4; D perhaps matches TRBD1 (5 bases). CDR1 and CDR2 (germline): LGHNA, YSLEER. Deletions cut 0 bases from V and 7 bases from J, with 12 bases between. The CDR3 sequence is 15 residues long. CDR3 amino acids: CASSQESGRGEKLFF. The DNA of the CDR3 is TGCGCCAGCAGCCAAGAATCCGGGAGGGGTGAAAAACTGTTTTTT.

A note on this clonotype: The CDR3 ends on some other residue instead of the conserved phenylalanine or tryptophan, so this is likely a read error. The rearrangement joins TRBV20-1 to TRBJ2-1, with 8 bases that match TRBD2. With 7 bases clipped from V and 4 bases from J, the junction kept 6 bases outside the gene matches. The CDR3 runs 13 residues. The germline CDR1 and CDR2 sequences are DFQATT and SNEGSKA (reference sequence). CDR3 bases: TGCAGTGTCGGGGGGGCTATATACAATGAGCAGTTCTGC. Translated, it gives CSVGGAIYNEQFC.

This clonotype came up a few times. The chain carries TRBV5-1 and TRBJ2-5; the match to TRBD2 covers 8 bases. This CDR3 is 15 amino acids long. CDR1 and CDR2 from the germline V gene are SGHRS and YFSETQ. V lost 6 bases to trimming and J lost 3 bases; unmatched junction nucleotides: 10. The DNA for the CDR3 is TGCGCCAGCACCATTGGGACTAGGTCAGAAGAGACCCAGTACTTC. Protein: CASTIGTRSEETQYF.

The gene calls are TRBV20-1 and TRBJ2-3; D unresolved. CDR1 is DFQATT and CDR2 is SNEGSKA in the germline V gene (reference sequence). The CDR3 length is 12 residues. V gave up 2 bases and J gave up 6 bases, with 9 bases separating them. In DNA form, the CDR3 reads TGCAGTGCTAGACCCCTTTCGGATACGCAGTATTTT. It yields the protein CSARPLSDTQYF.

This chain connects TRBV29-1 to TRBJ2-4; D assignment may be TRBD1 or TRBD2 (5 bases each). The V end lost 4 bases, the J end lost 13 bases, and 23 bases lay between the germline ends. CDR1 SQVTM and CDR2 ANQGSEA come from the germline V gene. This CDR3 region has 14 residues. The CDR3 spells CSVVIVWWGNEQYF. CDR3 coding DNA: TGCAGCGTTGTTATTGTATGGTGGGGGAATGAGCAGTACTTC.

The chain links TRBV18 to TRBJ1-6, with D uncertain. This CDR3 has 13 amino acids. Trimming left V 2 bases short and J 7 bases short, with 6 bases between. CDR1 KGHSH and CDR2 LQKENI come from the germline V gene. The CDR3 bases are TGTGCCAGCTCACCAAACGACAATTCACCCCTCCACTTT. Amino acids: CASSPNDNSPLHF.

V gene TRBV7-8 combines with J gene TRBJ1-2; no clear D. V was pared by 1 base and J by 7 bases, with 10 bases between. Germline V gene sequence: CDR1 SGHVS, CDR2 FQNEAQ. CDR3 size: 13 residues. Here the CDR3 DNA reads TGTGCCAGCAGCTTAGGCGTGTTGGGTGGCTACACCTTC. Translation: CASSLGVLGGYTF.

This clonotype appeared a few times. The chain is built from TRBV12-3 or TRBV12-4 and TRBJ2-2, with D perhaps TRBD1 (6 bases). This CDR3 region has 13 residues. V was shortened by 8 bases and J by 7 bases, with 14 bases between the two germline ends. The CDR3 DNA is TGTGCCAGCGGATTACAGGGTATCGGGGAGCTGTTTTTT. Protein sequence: CASGLQGIGELFF.

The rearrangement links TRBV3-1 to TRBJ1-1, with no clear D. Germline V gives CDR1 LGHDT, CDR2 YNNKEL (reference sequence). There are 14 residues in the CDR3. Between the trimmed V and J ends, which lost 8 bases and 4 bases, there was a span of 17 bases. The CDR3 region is CASRESPSGTEAFF. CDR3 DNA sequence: TGTGCCAGCCGTGAGTCCCCCTCGGGCACTGAAGCTTTCTTT.

Written as DNA, the CDR3 is TGTGCCAGCAGCTTGAGGCGGGGGAGCTCCTACAATGAGCAGTTCTTC. The encoded protein is CASSLRRGSSYNEQFF. This rearrangement joins TRBV7-2 to TRBJ2-1; 7 bases line up with TRBD2. The CDR3 has 16 residues. V shed 3 bases and J 0 bases; nucleotides not matched to a gene: 5. Germline CDR1 SGHTA, CDR2 FQGNSA.